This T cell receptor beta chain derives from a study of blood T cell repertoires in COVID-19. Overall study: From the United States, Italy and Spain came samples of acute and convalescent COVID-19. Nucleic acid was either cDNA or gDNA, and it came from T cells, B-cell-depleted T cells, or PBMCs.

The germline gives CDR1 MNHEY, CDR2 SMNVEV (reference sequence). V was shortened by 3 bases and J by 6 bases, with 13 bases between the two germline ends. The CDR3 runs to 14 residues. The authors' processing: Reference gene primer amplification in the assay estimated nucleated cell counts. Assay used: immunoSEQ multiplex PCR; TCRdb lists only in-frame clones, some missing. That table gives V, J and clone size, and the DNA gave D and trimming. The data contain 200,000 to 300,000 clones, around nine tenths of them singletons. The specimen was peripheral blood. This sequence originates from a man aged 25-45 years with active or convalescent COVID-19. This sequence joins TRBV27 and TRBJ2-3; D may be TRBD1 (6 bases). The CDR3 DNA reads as TGTGCCAGCAGTTTTTTGGGGGCTGGGGATACGCAGTATTTT. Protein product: CASSFLGAGDTQYF.